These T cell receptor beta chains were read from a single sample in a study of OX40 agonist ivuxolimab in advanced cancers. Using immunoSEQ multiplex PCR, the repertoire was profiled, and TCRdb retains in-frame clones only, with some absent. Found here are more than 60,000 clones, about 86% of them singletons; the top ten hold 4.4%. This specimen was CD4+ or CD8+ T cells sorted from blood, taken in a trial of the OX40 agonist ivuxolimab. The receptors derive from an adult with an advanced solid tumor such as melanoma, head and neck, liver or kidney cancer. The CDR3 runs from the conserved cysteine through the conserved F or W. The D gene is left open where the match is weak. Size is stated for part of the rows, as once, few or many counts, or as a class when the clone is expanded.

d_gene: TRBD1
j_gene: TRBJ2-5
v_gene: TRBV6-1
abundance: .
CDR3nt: TGTGCCAGCAACCGGGACAGGGGTCAAGAGACCCAGTACTTC
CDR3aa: CASNRDRGQETQYF

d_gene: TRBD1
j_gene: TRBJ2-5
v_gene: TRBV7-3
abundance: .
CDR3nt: TGTGCCAGCAGCCCTACCCAACAGGGGGCGGGGGAGACCCAGTACTTC
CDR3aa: CASSPTQQGAGETQYF

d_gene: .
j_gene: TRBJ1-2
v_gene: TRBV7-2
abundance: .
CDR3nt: TGTGCCAGCAGCCCTGACTTGGGGGAATACTATGGCTACACCTTC
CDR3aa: CASSPDLGEYYGYTF

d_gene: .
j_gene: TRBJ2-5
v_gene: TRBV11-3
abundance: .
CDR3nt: TGTGCCAGCAGCTTTTCATCGGAGACCCAGTACTTC
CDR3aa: CASSFSSETQYF

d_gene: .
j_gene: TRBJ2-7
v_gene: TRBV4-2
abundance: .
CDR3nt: TGTGCCAGCAGCCAGACCAGAGACTACGAGCAGTACTTC
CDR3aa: CASSQTRDYEQYF

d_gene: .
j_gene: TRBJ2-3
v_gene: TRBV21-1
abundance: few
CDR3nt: TGTGCCAGCAGCAAAGCCCCCCGGGGACTCTTCACAGATACGCAGTATTTT
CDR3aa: CASSKAPRGLFTDTQYF

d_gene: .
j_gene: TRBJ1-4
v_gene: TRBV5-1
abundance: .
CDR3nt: TGCGCCAGCAGTCCCGCGACAGGTGAAAATGAAAAACTGTTTTTT
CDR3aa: CASSPATGENEKLFF

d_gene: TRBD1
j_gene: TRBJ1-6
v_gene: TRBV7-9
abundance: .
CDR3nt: TGTGCCAGCAGCTTACAGGGGGGTTCACCCCTCCACTTT
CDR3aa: CASSLQGGSPLHF

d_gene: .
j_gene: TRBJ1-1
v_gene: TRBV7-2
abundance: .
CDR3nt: TGTGCCAGCAGCTTATTTTCGAGGGCCCTGAACACTGAAGCTTTCTTT
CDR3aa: CASSLFSRALNTEAFF

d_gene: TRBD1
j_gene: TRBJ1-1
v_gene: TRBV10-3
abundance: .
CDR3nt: TGTGCCATCAGTGAGTTGGGGCAGGGGGCGCTTGGAGAAAAAGCTTTCTTT
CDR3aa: CAISELGQGALGEKAFF

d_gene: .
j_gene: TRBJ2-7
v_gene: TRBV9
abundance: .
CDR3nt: TGTGCCAGCAGTGAGGGGTGGCAGGGACGCTACGAGCAGTACTTC
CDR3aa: CASSEGWQGRYEQYF

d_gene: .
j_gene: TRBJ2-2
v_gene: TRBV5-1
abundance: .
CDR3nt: TGCGCCAGCAGCTTGCAGCCTAACCCCGGGGAGCTGTTTTTT
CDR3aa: CASSLQPNPGELFF

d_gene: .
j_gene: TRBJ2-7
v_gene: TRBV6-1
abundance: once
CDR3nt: TGTGCCAGCAGTGAACCCTACAAGAGCTCCTACGAGCAGTACTTC
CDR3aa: CASSEPYKSSYEQYF

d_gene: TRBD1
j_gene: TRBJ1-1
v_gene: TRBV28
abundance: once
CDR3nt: TGTGCCAGCAGCACCACAGGGGGCTTAGGAGCTTTCTTT
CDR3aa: CASSTTGGLGAFF

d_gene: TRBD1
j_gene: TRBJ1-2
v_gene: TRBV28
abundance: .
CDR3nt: TGTGCCAGCAGTTTAAAGGGGACAGGGGATCCCTCTGGCTATGGCTACACCTTC
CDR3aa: CASSLKGTGDPSGYGYTF

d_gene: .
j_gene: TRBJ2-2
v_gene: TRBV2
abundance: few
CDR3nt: TGTGCCAGCAGTGACTCCGGGGAGCTGTTTTTT
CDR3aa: CASSDSGELFF

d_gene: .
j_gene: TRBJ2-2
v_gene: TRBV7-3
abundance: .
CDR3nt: TGTGCCAGCAGCGTCGGGGCCAACACCGGGGAGCTGTTTTTT
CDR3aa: CASSVGANTGELFF

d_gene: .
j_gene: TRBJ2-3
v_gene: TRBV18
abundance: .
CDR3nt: TGTGCCAGCTCACCCCCGGGGGATACGCAGTATTTT
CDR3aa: CASSPPGDTQYF

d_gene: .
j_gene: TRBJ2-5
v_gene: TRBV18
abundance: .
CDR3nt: TGTGCCAGCTCACCTTTGGAGACCCAGTACTTC
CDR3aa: CASSPLETQYF

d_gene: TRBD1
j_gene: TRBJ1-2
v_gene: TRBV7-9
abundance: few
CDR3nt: TGTGCCAGCAGCTTTTCAGGGGGCGCCCTAGGGGGCTATGGCTACACCTTC
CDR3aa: CASSFSGGALGGYGYTF

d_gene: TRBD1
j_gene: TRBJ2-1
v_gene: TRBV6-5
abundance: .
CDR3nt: TGTGCCAGCAGTTACACGGAAAGGGGGCGGAATGAGCAGTTCTTC
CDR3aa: CASSYTERGRNEQFF

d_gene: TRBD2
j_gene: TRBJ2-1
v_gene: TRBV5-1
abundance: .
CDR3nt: TGCGCCAGCAGCTTGGGTCTAGCGGGGCCTTACAATGAGCAGTTCTTC
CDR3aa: CASSLGLAGPYNEQFF

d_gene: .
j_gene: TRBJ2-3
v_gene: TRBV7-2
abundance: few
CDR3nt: TGTGCCAGCAGCTTTAGTTGGGTGGCAGATACGCAGTATTTT
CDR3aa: CASSFSWVADTQYF

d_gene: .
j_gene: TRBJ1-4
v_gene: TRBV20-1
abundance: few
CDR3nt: TGCAGTGCTAGAGTGGGCGAAAAACTGTTTTTT
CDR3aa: CSARVGEKLFF

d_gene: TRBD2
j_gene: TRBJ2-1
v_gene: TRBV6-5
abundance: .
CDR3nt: TGTGCCACCAGGACTAGCGGGGGGGATGAGCAGTTCTTC
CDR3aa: CATRTSGGDEQFF

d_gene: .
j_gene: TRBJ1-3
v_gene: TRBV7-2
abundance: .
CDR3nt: TGTGCCAGCAGCTTAGGACAGCCTGGAAACACCATATATTTT
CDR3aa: CASSLGQPGNTIYF

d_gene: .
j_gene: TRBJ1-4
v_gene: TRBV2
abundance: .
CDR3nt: TGTGCCAGCAGTGAAGACGGCTTCAACATACTGTTTTTT
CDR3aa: CASSEDGFNILFF

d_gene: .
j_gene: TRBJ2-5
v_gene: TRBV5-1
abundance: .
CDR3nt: TGCGCCAGCAGCTTGACCCAAGAGAAGCAGACCCAGTACTTC
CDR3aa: CASSLTQEKQTQYF

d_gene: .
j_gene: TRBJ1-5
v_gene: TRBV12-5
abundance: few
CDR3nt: TGTGCTAGTGGTTCGGGGGTCTATAGCAATCAGCCCCAGCATTTT
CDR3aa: CASGSGVYSNQPQHF

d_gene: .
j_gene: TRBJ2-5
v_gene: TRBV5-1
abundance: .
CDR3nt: TGCGCCAGCAGCTTGGACGGACTCTTTGCAGAGACCCAGTACTTC
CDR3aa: CASSLDGLFAETQYF

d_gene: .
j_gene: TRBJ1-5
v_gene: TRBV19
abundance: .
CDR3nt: TGTGCCAGTAGCCCCCGTCAGGGGCAGCCCCAGCATTTT
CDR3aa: CASSPRQGQPQHF

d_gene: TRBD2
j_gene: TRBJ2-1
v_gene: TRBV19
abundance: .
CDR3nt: TGTGCCAGTAGCCAACTAGCGGCCACTGTTGAGCAGTTCTTC
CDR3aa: CASSQLAATVEQFF

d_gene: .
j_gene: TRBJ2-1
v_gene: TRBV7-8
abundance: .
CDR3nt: TGTGCCAGCAGCACCAAGACAGGCTATCGGAGCAATGAGCAGTTCTTC
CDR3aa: CASSTKTGYRSNEQFF

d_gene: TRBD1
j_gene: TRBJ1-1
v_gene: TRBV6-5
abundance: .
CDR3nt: TGTGCCAGCAGTTACCAGACAGGGGGGACTGAAGCTTTCTTT
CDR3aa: CASSYQTGGTEAFF

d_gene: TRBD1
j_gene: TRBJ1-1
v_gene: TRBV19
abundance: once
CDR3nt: TGTGCCAGTAGTATAGGCCCTGGACAGGGGTTTGGAACTGAAGCTTTCTTT
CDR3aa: CASSIGPGQGFGTEAFF

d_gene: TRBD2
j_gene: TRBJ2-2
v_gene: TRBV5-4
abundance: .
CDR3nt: TGTGCCAGCAGCTTGAATCGGGGGGGCCAAAACACCGGGGAGCTGTTTTTT
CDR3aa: CASSLNRGGQNTGELFF

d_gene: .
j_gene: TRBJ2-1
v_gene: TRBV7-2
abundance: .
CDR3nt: TGTGCCAGCAGCCCTAGGGGGCAGGGAGGGGGGAGTGAGCAGTTCTTC
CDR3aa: CASSPRGQGGGSEQFF

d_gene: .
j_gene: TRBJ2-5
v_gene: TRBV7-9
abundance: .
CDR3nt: TGTGCCAGCAGCTTGTCGATGCAGGGAGAGACCCAGTACTTC
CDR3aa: CASSLSMQGETQYF

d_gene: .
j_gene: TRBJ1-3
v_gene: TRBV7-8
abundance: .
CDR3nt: TGTGCCAGCAGCTTAGGACGATTTGGCTCTGGAAACACCATATATTTT
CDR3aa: CASSLGRFGSGNTIYF

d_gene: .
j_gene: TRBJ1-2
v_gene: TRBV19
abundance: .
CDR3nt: TGTGCCAGTAGTATAGGGACGTCTTATGGCTACACCTTC
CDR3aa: CASSIGTSYGYTF

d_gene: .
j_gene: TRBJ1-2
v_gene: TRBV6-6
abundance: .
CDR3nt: TGTGCCAGCAGGGAATACGGAGCCGACAGGGGCTACACCTTC
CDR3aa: CASREYGADRGYTF

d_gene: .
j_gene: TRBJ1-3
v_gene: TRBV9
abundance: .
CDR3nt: TGTGCCAGCAGCGTGTCCGGAATTATCTCTGGAAACACCATATATTTT
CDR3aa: CASSVSGIISGNTIYF

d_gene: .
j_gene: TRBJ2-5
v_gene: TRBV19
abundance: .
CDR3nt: TGTGCCAGTAGTATCCGGGGCTCCCAAGAGACCCAGTACTTC
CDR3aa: CASSIRGSQETQYF